Below, 18 T cell receptor beta chains from the same sample are listed, as sequenced in a study of shared clonotypes between healthy human individuals. The assay was immunoSEQ multiplex PCR, and TCRdb's table has in-frame clones only and misses some. This table holds about 2.3 million clones, 85% to 95% found once. The sequencing sample was made of naive CD4+ T cells from PBMCs. Subset in this sample: CD45RA+ positively selected. These receptors originate from a young man in good health. Some clones in this sample may be carry-over from other donors' samples.

The genes are TRBV7-3 and TRBJ2-1; 9 bases match TRBD1. The CDR3 contains 16 residues. Trimming cost V 1 base and J 8 bases; bases outside gene matches: 9. In germline, CDR1 is SGHTA, CDR2 FQGTGA. The DNA of the CDR3 is TGTGCCAGCAGCTTAATCGCGGGGACAGGGTCACATGAGCAGTTCTTC. As protein: CASSLIAGTGSHEQFF.

This clone was detected a few times. The chain carries TRBV7-9 and TRBJ2-7, with TRBD1 matching over 8 bases. The ends lost 4 bases at V and 3 bases at J; junction bases unmatched: 8. From germline, CDR1 is SEHNR and CDR2 FQNEAQ (reference sequence). This CDR3 has 15 amino acids. The DNA of the CDR3 is TGTGCCAGCAGCTCTCCGGGACAGGCCGGCTACGAGCAGTACTTC. Amino acids: CASSSPGQAGYEQYF.

This chain links TRBV5-1 with TRBJ1-1; D is ambiguous. The germline CDR1 and CDR2 sequences are SGHRS and YFSETQ. V was clipped by 4 bases and J by 2 bases, with 12 bases between them. The length of the CDR3 is 14 residues. This CDR3 reads CASSPTRPNTEAFF. Here the CDR3 DNA reads TGCGCCAGCAGCCCGACCCGTCCCAACACTGAAGCTTTCTTT.

V gene TRBV11-2 combines with J gene TRBJ2-3; unclear D gene. The V end lost 2 bases, the J end lost 2 bases, and 14 bases lay between the germline ends. Germline lookup yields CDR1 SGHAT and CDR2 FQNNGV. The CDR3 length is 16 residues. DNA for the CDR3: TGTGCCAGCAGCTTAACCCCCGGCTCGGCCACAGATACGCAGTATTTT. This translates into CASSLTPGSATDTQYF.

J is TRBJ1-1 and V is TRBV27; TRBD1 matches 11 bases. The CDR3 has 13 amino acids. The J segment lost 8 bases and the V segment lost 4 bases, leaving 3 bases of the junction unmatched. Germline V lookup: CDR1 MNHEY, CDR2 SMNVEV (reference sequence). The CDR3 is CASSSRTGGEAFF. The CDR3 nucleotides are TGTGCCAGCAGTTCCAGGACAGGGGGCGAAGCTTTCTTT.

The V gene is TRBV7-9, the J gene TRBJ2-5; 9 bases map to TRBD2. The CDR3 is 14 amino acids. J lost 5 bases, V lost 4 bases, and 5 bases had no gene match. Looked up from germline, CDR1 is SEHNR and CDR2 is FQNEAQ (reference sequence). The CDR3 DNA reads as TGTGCCAGCAGCTCGCGGGGGGGCGTTGAGACCCAGTACTTC. It is translated as CASSSRGGVETQYF. Combining the CDR3 with reference TRBV7-9 and TRBJ2-5 gives the whole variable domain DTGVSQNPRHKITKRGQNVTFRCDPISEHNRLYWYRQTLGQGPEFLTYFQNEAQLEKSRLLSDRFSAERPKGSFSTLEIQRTEQGDSAMYLCASSSRGGVETQYFGPGTRLLVL.

The J gene is TRBJ1-1, the V gene TRBV6-1; D is unresolved. Trimming left V 0 bases short and J 10 bases short, with 18 bases between. This CDR3 has 15 amino acids. The V gene's germline CDR1 is MNHNS and CDR2 SASEGT. Written as DNA, the CDR3 is TGTGCCAGCAGTGAAGCCCCGGACGGGATAAAGGGAGCTTTCTTT. Residues: CASSEAPDGIKGAFF.

The gene calls are TRBV4-1 and TRBJ2-1, with D perhaps TRBD2 (6 bases). The V and J ends lost 2 bases and 0 bases respectively, with 17 bases between them. In germline, CDR1 is MGHRA, CDR2 YSYEKL. This CDR3 has 18 residues. The CDR3 loop is CASSQKPPSGSSYNEQFF. The CDR3, as DNA: TGCGCCAGCAGCCAAAAACCTCCCAGCGGGTCCTCCTACAATGAGCAGTTCTTC.

This chain joins TRBV28 and TRBJ2-1; 11 bases fit TRBD1. After removal of 5 bases from V and 12 bases from J, the junction contained 6 bases not matched to a gene. The germline V gene has CDR1 MDHEN and CDR2 SYDVKM. The CDR3 length is 13 residues. The CDR3 DNA sequence: TGTGCCAGCAGTCCTCGGACAGGGGGCAGGCAGTTCTTC. Encoded protein: CASSPRTGGRQFF. Filled out from reference TRBV28 and TRBJ2-1, the complete variable domain reads DVKVTQSSRYLVKRTGEKVFLECVQDMDHENMFWYRQDPGLGLRLIYFSYDVKMKEKGDIPEGYSVSREKKERFSLILESASTNQTSMYLCASSPRTGGRQFFGPGTRLTVL.

In this sample, this clone turned up once. J is TRBJ2-1 and V is TRBV19; 7 nucleotides align to TRBD1. CDR3 length equals 17 residues. In germline, CDR1 is LNHDA, CDR2 SQIVND (reference sequence). The V and J ends lost 6 bases and 1 base, in that order; junction bases with no gene match: 12. CDR3 region: CASSTLGQPLSYNEQFF. In DNA form, the CDR3 reads TGTGCCAGTAGCACGCTGGGACAGCCACTATCCTACAATGAGCAGTTCTTC.

The V and J genes are TRBV7-9 and TRBJ2-6; D not resolved. The CDR3 is 15 residues long. From germline, CDR1 is SEHNR and CDR2 FQNEAQ (reference sequence). Trimming shortened V by 1 base and J by 9 bases, and 13 bases separated the two germline ends. CDR3 DNA: TGTGCCAGCAGCTTAGTTGGTGGGGTTGGCAACGTCCTGACTTTC. It translates to CASSLVGGVGNVLTF.

V is TRBV7-2 and J is TRBJ2-2; 8 bases agree with TRBD2. The V segment lost 0 bases and the J segment 4 bases; nucleotides outside the gene matches: 4. The CDR3 runs to 16 residues. The germline CDR1 and CDR2 sequences are SGHTA and FQGNSA. The CDR3: CASSLAGLAGTGELFF. CDR3 sequence (DNA): TGTGCCAGCAGCTTAGCTGGCCTAGCGGGCACCGGGGAGCTGTTTTTT. Looking up the rest from reference TRBV7-2 and TRBJ2-2 gives the full variable domain: GAGVSQSPSNKVTEKGKDVELRCDPISGHTALYWYRQSLGQGLEFLIYFQGNSAPDKSGLPSDRFSAERTGGSVSTLTIQRTQQEDSAVYLCASSLAGLAGTGELFFGEGSRLTVL.

The rearrangement joins TRBV7-9 to TRBJ1-4; TRBD1 agrees at 8 bases. CDR1 is SEHNR and CDR2 is FQNEAQ in the germline V gene (reference sequence). The CDR3 loop spans 15 amino acids. With 5 bases clipped from V and 8 bases from J, the junction kept 10 bases outside the gene matches. The CDR3 DNA sequence: TGTGCCAGCAGCCGCAGGACAGGGACGGGAGAAAAACTGTTTTTT. This gives the protein CASSRRTGTGEKLFF.

V usage is TRBV4-1 and J usage is TRBJ1-2; no clear D. V lost 0 bases and J lost 4, with 15 bases in between. The CDR3 has 16 amino acids. CDR1 is MGHRA, CDR2 YSYEKL, per germline. The CDR3 coding sequence is TGCGCCAGCAGCCAAGATCTTGGAGGTACCCCCTATGGCTACACCTTC. Residues: CASSQDLGGTPYGYTF.

DNA of the CDR3: TGTGCCAGCAGCTTAGCGGACAGGGGGCTCGGAAACACCATATATTTT. This encodes CASSLADRGLGNTIYF. The chain couples TRBV7-6 to TRBJ1-3, with 11 bases fitting TRBD1. This CDR3 has 16 residues. Trimming removed 0 bases from V and 4 bases from J; junction bases left unmatched: 2. The germline gives CDR1 SGHVS, CDR2 FNYEAQ.

The genes are TRBV10-3 and TRBJ2-2; 12 nucleotides line up with TRBD1. The CDR3 has 16 amino acids. Losses at the gene ends were 6 bases for V and 7 bases for J; bases not matched to a gene: 9. Germline V gene sequence: CDR1 ENHRY, CDR2 SYGVKD. The CDR3 loop is CAIRRDRGRGSGELFF. The CDR3 coding sequence is TGTGCCATCAGGAGGGACAGGGGGCGCGGTAGCGGGGAGCTGTTTTTT.

This clone has just one count. The chain employs TRBV6-1 and TRBJ2-7; D possibly corresponds to TRBD1 (6 bases). Trimming removed 8 bases at V and 3 bases at J, with 11 bases between. Germline-derived CDR1 and CDR2 are MNHNS and SASEGT. The CDR3 spans 12 residues. Here the CDR3 reads CASGGTIYEQYF. CDR3 nucleotide sequence: TGTGCCAGCGGGGGCACAATCTACGAGCAGTACTTC.

The rearrangement links TRBV7-2 to TRBJ2-1; no clear D gene. The CDR3 totals 14 residues. Trimming removed 3 bases at V and 4 bases at J, with 10 bases between. The germline CDR1 and CDR2 sequences are SGHTA and FQGNSA. CDR3 sequence (DNA): TGTGCCAGCAGCTTCCTCGGCGGTTACAATGAGCAGTTCTTC. Amino acids: CASSFLGGYNEQFF. Supplemented by reference TRBV7-2 and TRBJ2-1, the full variable domain reads GAGVSQSPSNKVTEKGKDVELRCDPISGHTALYWYRQSLGQGLEFLIYFQGNSAPDKSGLPSDRFSAERTGGSVSTLTIQRTQQEDSAVYLCASSFLGGYNEQFFGPGTRLTVL.